The entry that follows covers one TCR beta chain sequence. The antigen is unknown. Germline CDR1 LNHNV, CDR2 YYDKDF (reference sequence). V was trimmed by 1 base and J by 6 bases, leaving 10 bases between them. The CDR3 is made up of 13 amino acids. The data originate from a study of beta chain features in type 1 diabetes. cDNA synthesis used the whole RNA isolate, giving expressed TCRB sequences. This table comes from immunoSEQ multiplex PCR, and its TCRdb copy is limited to in-frame clones, with some not included. The sample has 450,000 or so clones, roughly 11% seen once; the top ten hold 0.045% to 0.05%. Study-wide results and caveats: Any PCR bias toward short templates would affect both groups alike.

The chain carries TRBV15 and TRBJ2-7; the D is unclear. The origin of this receptor is a woman aged 18-29 years in good health. Sequencing input: naive CD4+ T cells from blood. Written as DNA, the CDR3 is TGTGCCACCAGCAGAGGACGGTTTAGCGAGCAGTACGTC. Translation: CATSRGRFSEQYV.